The 2 T cell receptor beta chains below come from one sample, sequenced in a study of response to subunit inactivated influenza vaccine. TCRdb re-called the RT-PCR reads through MiXCR, storing one row per CDR3 protein. This table has hundreds of thousands of distinct CDR3 sequences, approximately 15% appearing once. Here the sequenced sample was PBMCs from blood, taken roughly 13 days after vaccination. The receptors shown here come from a middle-aged man who received an inactivated influenza vaccine.

Only one count was recorded for this clonotype. This chain joins TRBV4-3 and TRBJ1-6; D is unclear. In germline, CDR1 is LGHNA, CDR2 YSLEER. Trimming removed 2 bases from V and 6 bases from J, with 8 bases in between. CDR3 length: 14 residues. The CDR3 protein is CASSQHRPNSPLHF. The DNA for the CDR3 is TGCGCCAGCAGCCAACACAGACCTAATTCACCCCTCCACTTT.

The chain joins TRBV24-1 to TRBJ2-4; D is perhaps TRBD2 (5 bases). CDR1 KGHDR and CDR2 SFDVKD come from the germline V gene. The CDR3 runs to 12 residues. Trimming cost V 2 bases and J 7 bases, with 5 bases left between them. DNA for the CDR3: TGTGCCACCAGTGATTCGGGGAACATTCAGTACTTC. Protein: CATSDSGNIQYF.